The sequence of this T cell receptor (beta chain) was determined in a study of vaccination effects on CD4 cells after COVID-19. Study-level background: Post-vaccination samples were obtained at early and late time points from a few convalescent patients. Post-vaccine sample collection fell at a median of 72 days after the second dose.

Measured with immunoSEQ multiplex PCR; TCRdb has only the in-frame clones, and not every one. Altogether over 35,000 clones are present, around 80% being singletons, with the ten largest covering roughly 3.5%. V was cut by 9 bases and J by 0 bases, with 12 bases left in between. Germline V gene data show CDR1 as MNHGY and CDR2 as SAAAGT. This CDR3 spans 13 amino acids. Points on this clone: Antigen: not known.

Study observations and caveats: Relatively few convalescent patients took part in the study, which had no early post-infection timepoints.

When ten to eleven days of culture had elapsed, CD4+ T cells were isolated. Infection dated between March and December 2020, before the Alpha, Beta and Delta variants reached the United States. It was two doses of either the BNT162b2 or mRNA-1273 vaccine that participants received. The receptor's source is a human donor who had a prior SARS-CoV-2 infection. Sequences were derived from CD4+ T cells from PBMCs cultured without peptide, sampled after COVID-19 vaccination. The chain carries TRBV6-8 and TRBJ2-7; D gene ambiguous. Written as DNA, the CDR3 is TGTGCCAGGGTCAAGAAGAGCTCCTACGAGCAGTACTTC. This translates into CARVKKSSYEQYF.